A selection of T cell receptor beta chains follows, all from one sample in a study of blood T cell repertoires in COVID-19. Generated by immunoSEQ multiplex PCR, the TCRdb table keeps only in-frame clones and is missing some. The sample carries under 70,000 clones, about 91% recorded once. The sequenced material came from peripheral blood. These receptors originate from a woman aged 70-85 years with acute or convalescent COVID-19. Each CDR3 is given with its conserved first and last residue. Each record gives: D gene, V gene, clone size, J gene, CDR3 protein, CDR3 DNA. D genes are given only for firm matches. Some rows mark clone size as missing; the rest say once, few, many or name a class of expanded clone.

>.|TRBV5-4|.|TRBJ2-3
CASSRDRDTQYF
TGTGCCAGCAGCCGTGACAGAGATACGCAGTATTTT
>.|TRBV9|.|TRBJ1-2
CASSRRQLDYGYTF
TGTGCCAGCAGCAGACGACAGCTCGACTATGGCTACACCTTC
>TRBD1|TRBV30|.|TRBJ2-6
CAWSVGGAGANVLTF
TGTGCCTGGAGTGTAGGGGGCGCTGGGGCCAACGTCCTGACTTTC
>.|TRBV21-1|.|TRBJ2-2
CASSSVFRGLVSGELFF
TGTGCCAGCAGTAGTGTTTTTAGGGGCTTGGTGAGCGGGGAGCTGTTTTTT
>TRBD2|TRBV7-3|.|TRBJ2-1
CASSPGTSGNEQFF
TGTGCCAGCAGCCCCGGGACTAGCGGCAATGAGCAGTTCTTC
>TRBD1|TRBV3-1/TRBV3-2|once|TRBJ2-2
CASRLGQATTGELFF
TGTGCCAGCAGACTCGGACAGGCCACAACCGGGGAGCTGTTTTTT
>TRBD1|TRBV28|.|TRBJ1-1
CASSSIATGVVATEAFF
TGTGCCAGCAGTTCTATCGCTACAGGGGTGGTAGCAACTGAAGCTTTCTTT
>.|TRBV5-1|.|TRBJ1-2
CASSLGGQDNYGYTF
TGCGCCAGCAGCTTGGGGGGGCAGGATAACTATGGCTACACCTTC
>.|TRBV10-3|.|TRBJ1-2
CAISASQGYYGYTF
TGTGCCATCAGTGCTAGCCAGGGGTACTATGGCTACACCTTC
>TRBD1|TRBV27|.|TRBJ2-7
CASSFRVRDSRIHEQYF
TGTGCCAGCAGTTTCCGGGTCCGGGACAGTAGAATCCACGAGCAGTACTTC
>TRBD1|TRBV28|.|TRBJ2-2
CASSPSGTANTGELFF
TGTGCCAGCAGTCCCTCCGGGACAGCAAACACCGGGGAGCTGTTTTTT
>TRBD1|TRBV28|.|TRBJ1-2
CASSDRGRGDYGYTF
TGTGCCAGCAGTGACAGGGGCCGAGGGGACTATGGCTACACCTTC
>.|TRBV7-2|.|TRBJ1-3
CASSLGRRKSGNTIYF
TGTGCCAGCAGCTTAGGGCGCAGGAAATCTGGAAACACCATATATTTT
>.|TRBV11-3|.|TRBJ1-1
CASSSTTGRAFF
TGTGCCAGCAGCTCGACCACAGGGCGGGCTTTCTTT
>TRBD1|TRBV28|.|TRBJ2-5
CASSSGTGGAETQYF
TGTGCCAGCAGTTCCGGGACAGGGGGCGCGGAGACCCAGTACTTC
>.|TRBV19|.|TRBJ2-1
CASSIWAGTGHNEQFF
TGTGCCAGTAGTATTTGGGCGGGTACAGGGCACAATGAGCAGTTCTTC
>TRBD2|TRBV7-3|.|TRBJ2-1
CASSFSGGVYEQFF
TGTGCCAGCAGCTTTAGCGGGGGGGTTTATGAGCAGTTCTTC
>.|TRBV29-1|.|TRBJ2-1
CSVGEEYNEQFF
TGCAGCGTGGGAGAAGAGTACAATGAGCAGTTCTTC
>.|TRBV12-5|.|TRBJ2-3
CASGSADTQYF
TGTGCTAGTGGTTCGGCAGATACGCAGTATTTT
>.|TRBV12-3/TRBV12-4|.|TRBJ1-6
CATRGSFNSPLHF
TGTGCCACCCGAGGGAGCTTTAATTCACCCCTCCACTTT
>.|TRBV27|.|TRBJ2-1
CASSAGTLSYNEQFF
TGTGCCAGCAGTGCCGGGACACTATCCTACAATGAGCAGTTCTTC
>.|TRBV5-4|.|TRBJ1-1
CASSLGASMNTEAFF
TGTGCCAGCAGCTTGGGAGCGAGCATGAACACTGAAGCTTTCTTT
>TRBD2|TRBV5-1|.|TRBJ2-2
CASSSPGTSGSLYTGELFF
TGCGCCAGCAGCTCACCCGGGACTAGCGGGAGTCTGTACACCGGGGAGCTGTTTTTT
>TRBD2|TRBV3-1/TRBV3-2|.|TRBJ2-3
CASSQARLAGGSGTDTQYF
TGTGCCAGCAGCCAGGCAAGACTAGCGGGAGGATCTGGCACAGATACGCAGTATTTT
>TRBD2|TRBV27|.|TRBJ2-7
CASSPRGGLYEQYF
TGTGCCAGCAGTCCCCGGGGGGGCCTCTACGAGCAGTACTTC
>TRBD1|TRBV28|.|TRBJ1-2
CASSLDRDGYGYTF
TGTGCCAGCAGTTTGGACAGGGATGGCTATGGCTACACCTTC
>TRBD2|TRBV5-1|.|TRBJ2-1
CASSYSGRGNNEQFF
TGCGCCAGCAGTTATAGCGGGAGGGGAAACAATGAGCAGTTCTTC
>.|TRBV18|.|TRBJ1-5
CASSPGSLSNQPQHF
TGTGCCAGCTCACCGGGGAGCCTAAGCAATCAGCCCCAGCATTTT
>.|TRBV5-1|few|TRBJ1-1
CASSPRVNTEAFF
TGCGCCAGCAGCCCGAGGGTGAACACTGAAGCTTTCTTT
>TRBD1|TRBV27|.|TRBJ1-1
CASSLTGWNTEAFF
TGTGCCAGCAGTTTGACAGGGTGGAACACTGAAGCTTTCTTT
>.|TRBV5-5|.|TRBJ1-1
CASSLGVSTEAFF
TGTGCCAGCAGCCTCGGAGTAAGCACTGAAGCTTTCTTT
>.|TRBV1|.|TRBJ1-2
CTGCLANTDPVSYGYTF
TGCACCGGATGCCTAGCTAATACCGACCCGGTTTCTTATGGCTACACCTTC
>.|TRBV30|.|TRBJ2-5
CAWSVSDQETQYF
TGTGCCTGGAGTGTTAGCGACCAAGAGACCCAGTACTTC
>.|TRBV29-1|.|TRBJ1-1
CSGGLMNTEAFF
TGCAGCGGAGGCTTGATGAACACTGAAGCTTTCTTT
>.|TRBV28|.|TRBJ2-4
CASEGTVKNIQYF
TGTGCCAGCGAGGGTACAGTAAAAAACATTCAGTACTTC
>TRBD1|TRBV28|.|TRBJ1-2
CASSYRGWDYGYTF
TGTGCCAGCAGTTACAGGGGTTGGGACTATGGCTACACCTTC
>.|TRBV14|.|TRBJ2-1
CASSPLGAYNEQFF
TGTGCCAGCAGCCCCCTCGGGGCCTACAATGAGCAGTTCTTC
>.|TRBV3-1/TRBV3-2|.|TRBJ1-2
CASSQASGVGYTF
TGTGCCAGCAGCCAAGCCTCGGGGGTTGGCTACACCTTC
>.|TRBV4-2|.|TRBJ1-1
CASSQDDGRGAFF
TGTGCCAGCAGCCAAGATGATGGGAGGGGTGCTTTCTTT
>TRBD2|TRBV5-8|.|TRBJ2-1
CASSISGTRSFF
TGTGCCAGCAGCATCTCCGGGACTAGGTCGTTCTTC
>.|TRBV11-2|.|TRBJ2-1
CASREGYNEQFF
TGTGCCAGCAGGGAGGGCTACAATGAGCAGTTCTTC
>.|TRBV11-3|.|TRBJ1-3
CASSLDTADSGNTIYF
TGTGCCAGCAGCTTAGATACTGCCGACTCTGGAAACACCATATATTTT
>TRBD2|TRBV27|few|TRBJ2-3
CASSPRETDTQYF
TGTGCCAGCAGTCCGCGGGAGACAGATACGCAGTATTTT
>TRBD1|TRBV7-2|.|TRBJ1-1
CASSLASTGANAEAFF
TGTGCCAGCAGCTTAGCGTCAACAGGGGCGAACGCTGAAGCTTTCTTT
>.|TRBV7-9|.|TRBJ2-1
CASSGALRHNEQFF
TGTGCCAGTTCGGGAGCTCTTCGGCACAATGAGCAGTTCTTC
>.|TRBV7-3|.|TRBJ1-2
CASSLLAAPRPYGYTF
TGTGCCAGCAGCTTACTTGCAGCTCCTAGGCCGTATGGCTACACCTTC
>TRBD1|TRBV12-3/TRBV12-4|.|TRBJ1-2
CASSPGQGFGYTF
TGTGCCAGCAGTCCGGGACAGGGTTTCGGCTACACCTTC
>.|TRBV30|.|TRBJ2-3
CAWSHDYGGGTDTQYF
TGTGCCTGGAGCCACGACTATGGCGGGGGCACAGATACGCAGTATTTT
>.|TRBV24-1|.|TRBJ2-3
CATSDLGQTGTDTQYF
TGTGCCACCAGTGACCTTGGACAGACGGGCACAGATACGCAGTATTTT
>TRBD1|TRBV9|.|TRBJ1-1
CASSIDRDNTEAFF
TGTGCCAGCAGCATCGACAGGGATAACACTGAAGCTTTCTTT
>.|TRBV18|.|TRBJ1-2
CASSPRVNYGYTF
TGTGCCAGCTCACCACGAGTGAACTATGGCTACACCTTC
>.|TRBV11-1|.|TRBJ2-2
CASSLNEQAVWGELFF
TGTGCCAGCAGCTTGAATGAACAGGCCGTGTGGGGGGAGCTGTTTTTT
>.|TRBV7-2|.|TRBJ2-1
CASSLTTSSYNEQFF
TGTGCCAGCAGCCTTACCACAAGCTCCTACAATGAGCAGTTCTTC
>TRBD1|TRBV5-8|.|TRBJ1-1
CASSLGTAVLNTEAFF
TGTGCCAGCAGCTTAGGGACAGCAGTGTTGAACACTGAAGCTTTCTTT
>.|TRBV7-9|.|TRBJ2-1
CASSLVADLYNEQFF
TGTGCCAGCAGCTTAGTAGCGGACCTCTACAATGAGCAGTTCTTC